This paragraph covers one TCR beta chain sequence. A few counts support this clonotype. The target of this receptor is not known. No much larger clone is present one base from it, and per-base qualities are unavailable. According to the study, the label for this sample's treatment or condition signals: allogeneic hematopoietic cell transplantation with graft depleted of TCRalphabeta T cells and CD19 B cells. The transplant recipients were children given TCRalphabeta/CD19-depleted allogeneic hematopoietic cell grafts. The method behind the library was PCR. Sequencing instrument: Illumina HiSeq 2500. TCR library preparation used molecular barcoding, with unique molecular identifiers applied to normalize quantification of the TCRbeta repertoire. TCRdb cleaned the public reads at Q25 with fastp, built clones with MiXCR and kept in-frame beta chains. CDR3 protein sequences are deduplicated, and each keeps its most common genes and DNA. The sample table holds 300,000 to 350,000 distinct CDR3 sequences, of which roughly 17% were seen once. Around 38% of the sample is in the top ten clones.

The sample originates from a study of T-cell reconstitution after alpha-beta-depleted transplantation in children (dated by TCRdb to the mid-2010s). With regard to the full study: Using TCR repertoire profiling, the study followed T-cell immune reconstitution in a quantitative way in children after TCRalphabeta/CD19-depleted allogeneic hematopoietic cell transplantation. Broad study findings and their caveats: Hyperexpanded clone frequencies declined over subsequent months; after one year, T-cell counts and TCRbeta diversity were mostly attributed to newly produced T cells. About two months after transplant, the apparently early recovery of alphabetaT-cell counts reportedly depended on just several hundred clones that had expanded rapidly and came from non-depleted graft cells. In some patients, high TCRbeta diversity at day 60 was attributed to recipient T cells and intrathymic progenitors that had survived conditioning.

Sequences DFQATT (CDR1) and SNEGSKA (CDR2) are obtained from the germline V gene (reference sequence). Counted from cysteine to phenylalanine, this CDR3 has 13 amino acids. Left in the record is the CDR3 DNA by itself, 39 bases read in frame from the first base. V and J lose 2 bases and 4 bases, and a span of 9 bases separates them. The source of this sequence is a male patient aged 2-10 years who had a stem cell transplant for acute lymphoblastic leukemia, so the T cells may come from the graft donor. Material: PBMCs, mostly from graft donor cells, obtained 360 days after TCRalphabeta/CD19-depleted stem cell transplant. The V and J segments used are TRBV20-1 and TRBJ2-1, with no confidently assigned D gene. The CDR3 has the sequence CSARIVPYNEQFF. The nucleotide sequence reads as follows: TGCAGTGCTAGAATTGTACCGTACAATGAGCAGTTCTTC.